This TCR beta chain is drawn from a study of blood T cell repertoires in COVID-19. The overall study: Sites in the United States, Italy and Spain provided acute and convalescent COVID-19 samples. T cells, B-cell-depleted T cells, or PBMCs provided the cDNA or gDNA that served as material.

This CDR3 region has 16 residues. Germline V gene data show CDR1 as MGHRA and CDR2 as YSYEKL. Trimming removed 0 bases at V and 0 bases at J, with 9 bases between. Original data processing: Amplification with reference gene primers provided the estimates of nucleated cell counts. TCRdb's table, derived via immunoSEQ multiplex PCR, lists solely in-frame clones and lacks some. V and J calls and clone size come straight from that table; D and trimming were deduced from the DNA. This table holds roughly 60,000 clones, around four fifths found once. This clone has more than one count but fewer than ten. The chain joins TRBV4-1 to TRBJ1-3; D gene ambiguous. Sample: peripheral blood. This sequence was found in a man older than 75 with acute or convalescent COVID-19. The CDR3 nucleotides read TGCGCCAGCAGCCAAGATCCCGGGAGCTCTGGAAACACCATATATTTT. It specifies CASSQDPGSSGNTIYF.